The present T cell receptor (beta chain) was sequenced within a study of post-analysis software for immune sequencing data. Study-level information: The cohort encompassed relapsing-remitting, secondary progressive and progressive-relapsing multiple sclerosis disease courses.

Study-level findings and limits: Significantly lower normalized Chao1 diversity was seen in multiple sclerosis patients than in controls.

Unique molecular identifiers had been added to the TCR beta cDNA libraries. The source material, roughly 0.9 to 10 million T cells, gave rise to about 500,000 cDNA molecules. TCRdb recomputed calls from the PCR reads with MiXCR, one row per CDR3 protein. The sample includes under 900,000 distinct CDR3 sequences, around 53% seen only once; the top ten take approximately 4.4%. A word on this clonotype: Its antigen is as yet unknown. The conserved closing phenylalanine or tryptophan is absent in this CDR3, likely reflecting a read error.

Sequencing was done on a sample of blood. This sequence was found in a girl between 5 and 17 years old with multiple sclerosis.

The CDR3 DNA reads as TGTGCCAGCAGTCTCGGGGGCAATGAGCAGTTCTCC. Amino acid sequence: CASSLGGNEQFS. The rearrangement uses TRBV12-3 or TRBV12-4 and TRBJ2-1; D is perhaps TRBD2 (6 bases). V was clipped by 5 bases and J by 6 bases, with 8 bases between them. CDR3 length: 12 residues.